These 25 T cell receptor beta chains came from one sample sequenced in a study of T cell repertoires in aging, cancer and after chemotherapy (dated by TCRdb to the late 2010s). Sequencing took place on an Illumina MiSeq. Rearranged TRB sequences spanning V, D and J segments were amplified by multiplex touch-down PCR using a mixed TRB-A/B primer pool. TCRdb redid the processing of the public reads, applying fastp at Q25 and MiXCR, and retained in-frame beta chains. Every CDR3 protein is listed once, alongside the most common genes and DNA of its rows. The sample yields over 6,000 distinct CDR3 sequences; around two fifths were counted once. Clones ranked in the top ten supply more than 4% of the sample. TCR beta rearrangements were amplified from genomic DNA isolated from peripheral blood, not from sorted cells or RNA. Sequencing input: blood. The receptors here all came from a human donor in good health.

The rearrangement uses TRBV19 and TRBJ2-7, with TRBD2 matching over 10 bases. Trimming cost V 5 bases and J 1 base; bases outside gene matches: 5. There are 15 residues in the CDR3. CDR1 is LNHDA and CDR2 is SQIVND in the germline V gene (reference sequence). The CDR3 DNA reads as TGTGCCAGTAGTTTGGGACTAGCGCGGTCCTACGAGCAGTACTTC. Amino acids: CASSLGLARSYEQYF.

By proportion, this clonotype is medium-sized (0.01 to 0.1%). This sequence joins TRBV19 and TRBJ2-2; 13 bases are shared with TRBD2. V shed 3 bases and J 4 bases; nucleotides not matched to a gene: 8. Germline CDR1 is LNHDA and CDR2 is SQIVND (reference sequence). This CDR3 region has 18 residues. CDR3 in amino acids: CASSIPPTSGRGTGELFF. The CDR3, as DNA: TGTGCCAGTAGTATCCCACCCACTAGCGGGAGGGGCACCGGGGAGCTGTTTTTT.

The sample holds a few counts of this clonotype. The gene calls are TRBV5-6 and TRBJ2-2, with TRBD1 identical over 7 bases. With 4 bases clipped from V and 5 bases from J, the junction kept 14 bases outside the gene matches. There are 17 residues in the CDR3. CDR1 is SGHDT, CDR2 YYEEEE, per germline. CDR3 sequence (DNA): TGTGCCAGCAGCCCCACCCAGACAGGGCCCTTGACCGGGGAGCTGTTTTTT. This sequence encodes CASSPTQTGPLTGELFF. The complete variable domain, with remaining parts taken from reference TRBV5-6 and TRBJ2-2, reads DAGVTQSPTHLIKTRGQQVTLRCSPKSGHDTVSWYQQALGQGPQFIFQYYEEEERQRGNFPDRFSGHQFPNYSSELNVNALLLGDSALYLCASSPTQTGPLTGELFFGEGSRLTVL.

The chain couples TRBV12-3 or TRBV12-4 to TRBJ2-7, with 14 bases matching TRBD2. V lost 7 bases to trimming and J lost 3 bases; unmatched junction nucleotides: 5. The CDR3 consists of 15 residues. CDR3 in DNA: TGTGCCAGCACCTTAGGACTAGCGGGAGGCTACGAGCAGTACTTC. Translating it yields CASTLGLAGGYEQYF.

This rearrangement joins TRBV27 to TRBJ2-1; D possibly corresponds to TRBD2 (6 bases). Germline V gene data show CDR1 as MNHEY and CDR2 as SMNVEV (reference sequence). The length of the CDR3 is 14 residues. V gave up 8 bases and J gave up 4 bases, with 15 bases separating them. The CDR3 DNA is TGTGCCAGCTCCCCGGGGGAGATTTACAATGAGCAGTTCTTC. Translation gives CASSPGEIYNEQFF.

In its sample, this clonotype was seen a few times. The CDR3 is CASSLASGRGDEQYF. The CDR3 nucleotides read TGTGCCAGCAGCTTGGCTAGCGGGAGAGGGGACGAGCAGTACTTC. The rearrangement joins TRBV5-4 to TRBJ2-7; 10 positions match TRBD2. The germline CDR1 and CDR2 sequences are SGHNT and YYREEE (reference sequence). J gave up 5 bases and V 0 bases, and 5 bases lay outside the gene matches. This CDR3 spans 15 amino acids.

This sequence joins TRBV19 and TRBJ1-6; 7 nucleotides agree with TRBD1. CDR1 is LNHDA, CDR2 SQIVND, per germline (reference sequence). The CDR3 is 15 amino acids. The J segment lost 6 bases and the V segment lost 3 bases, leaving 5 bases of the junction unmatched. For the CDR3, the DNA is TGTGCCAGTAGTATGTACAGGGGCGGTAATTCACCCCTCCACTTT. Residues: CASSMYRGGNSPLHF. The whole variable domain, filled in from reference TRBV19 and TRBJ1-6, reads DGGITQSPKYLFRKEGQNVTLSCEQNLNHDAMYWYRQDPGQGLRLIYYSQIVNDFQKGDIAEGYSVSREKKESFPLTVTSAQKNPTAFYLCASSMYRGGNSPLHFGNGTRLTVT.

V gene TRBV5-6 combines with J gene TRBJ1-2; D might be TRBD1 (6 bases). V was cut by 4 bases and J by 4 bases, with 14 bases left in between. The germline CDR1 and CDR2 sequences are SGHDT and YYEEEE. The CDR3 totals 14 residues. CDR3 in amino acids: CASSRGTNSYGYTF. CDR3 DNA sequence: TGTGCCAGCAGCCGTGGGACAAACTCCTATGGCTACACCTTC.

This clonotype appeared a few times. CDR3 in amino acids: CASSPPGHVNGYTF. The DNA for the CDR3 is TGTGCCAGCAGTCCCCCGGGACACGTCAATGGCTACACCTTC. The chain carries TRBV6-5 and TRBJ1-2, with D perhaps TRBD1 (6 bases). The CDR3 has 14 residues. Germline CDR1 is MNHEY and CDR2 is SVGAGI. The V end was cut by 5 bases, the J end by 6 bases, with 16 bases between.

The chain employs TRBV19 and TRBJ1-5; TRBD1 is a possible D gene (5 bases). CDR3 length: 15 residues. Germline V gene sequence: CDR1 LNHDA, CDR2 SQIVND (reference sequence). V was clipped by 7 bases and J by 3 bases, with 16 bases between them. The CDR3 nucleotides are TGTGCCAGTACTGAGCTAGACAGCTTCAATCAGCCCCAGCATTTT. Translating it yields CASTELDSFNQPQHF.

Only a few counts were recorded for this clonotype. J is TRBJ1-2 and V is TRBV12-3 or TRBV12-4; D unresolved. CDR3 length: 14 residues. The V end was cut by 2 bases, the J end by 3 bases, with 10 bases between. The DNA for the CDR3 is TGTGCCAGCAGTTTACGGGGAGCGGACTATGGCTACACCTTC. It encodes CASSLRGADYGYTF.

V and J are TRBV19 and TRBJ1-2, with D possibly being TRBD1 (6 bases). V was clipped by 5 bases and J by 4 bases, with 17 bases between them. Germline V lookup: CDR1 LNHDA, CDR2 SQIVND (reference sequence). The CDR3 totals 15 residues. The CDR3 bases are TGTGCCAGTAGTGTGGGACACGGTGCCTCCTATGGCTACACCTTC. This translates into CASSVGHGASYGYTF.

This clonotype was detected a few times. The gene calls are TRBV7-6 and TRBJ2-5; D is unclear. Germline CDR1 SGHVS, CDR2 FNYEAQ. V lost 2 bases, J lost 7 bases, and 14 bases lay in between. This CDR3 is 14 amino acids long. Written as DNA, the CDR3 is TGTGCCAGCAGCTTATGGTTACGACCGGGGACCCAGTACTTC. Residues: CASSLWLRPGTQYF.

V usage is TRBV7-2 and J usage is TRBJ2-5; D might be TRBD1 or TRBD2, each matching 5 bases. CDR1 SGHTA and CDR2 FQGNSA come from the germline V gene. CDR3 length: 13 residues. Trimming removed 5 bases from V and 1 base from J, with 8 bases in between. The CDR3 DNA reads TGTGCCAGCAGCGGGGGATTCCAAGAGACCCAGTACTTC. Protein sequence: CASSGGFQETQYF.

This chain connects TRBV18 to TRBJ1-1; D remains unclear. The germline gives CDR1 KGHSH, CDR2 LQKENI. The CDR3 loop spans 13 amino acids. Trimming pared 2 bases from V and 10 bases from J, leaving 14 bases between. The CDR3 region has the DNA TGTGCCAGCTCACCAGATTTCGGGATATCAGCTTTCTTT. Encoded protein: CASSPDFGISAFF.

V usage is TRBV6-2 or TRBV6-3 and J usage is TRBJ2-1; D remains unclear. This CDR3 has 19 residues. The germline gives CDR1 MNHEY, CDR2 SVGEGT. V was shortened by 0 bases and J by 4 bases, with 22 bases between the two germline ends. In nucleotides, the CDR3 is TGTGCCAGCAGTTACTCGTGGCAGGATCCCGAATTCAATTACAATGAGCAGTTCTTC. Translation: CASSYSWQDPEFNYNEQFF.

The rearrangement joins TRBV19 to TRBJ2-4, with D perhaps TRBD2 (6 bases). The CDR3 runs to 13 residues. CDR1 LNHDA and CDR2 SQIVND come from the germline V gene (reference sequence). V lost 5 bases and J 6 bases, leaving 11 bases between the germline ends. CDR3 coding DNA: TGTGCCAGTAGTCCCGGGAGTCCAAACATTCAGTACTTC. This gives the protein CASSPGSPNIQYF.

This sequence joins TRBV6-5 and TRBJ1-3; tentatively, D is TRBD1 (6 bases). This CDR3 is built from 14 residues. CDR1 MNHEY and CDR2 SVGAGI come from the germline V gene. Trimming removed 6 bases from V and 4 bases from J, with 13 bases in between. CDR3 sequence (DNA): TGTGCCAGCAGCTTCGGGGGGCGAGGAAACACCATATATTTT. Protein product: CASSFGGRGNTIYF.

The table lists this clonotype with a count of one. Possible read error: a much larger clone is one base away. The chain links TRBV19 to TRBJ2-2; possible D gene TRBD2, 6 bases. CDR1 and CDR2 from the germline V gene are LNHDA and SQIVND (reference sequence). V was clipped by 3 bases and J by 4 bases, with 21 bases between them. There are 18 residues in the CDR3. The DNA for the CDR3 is TGTGCCAGTAGTATCCCACCCACTAGCAGGAGGGGCACCGGGGAGCTGTTTTTT. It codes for CASSIPPTSRRGTGELFF.

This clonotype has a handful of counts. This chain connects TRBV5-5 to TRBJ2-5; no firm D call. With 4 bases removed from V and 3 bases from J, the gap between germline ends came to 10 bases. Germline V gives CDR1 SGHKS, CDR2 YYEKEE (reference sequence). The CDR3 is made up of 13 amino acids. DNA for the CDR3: TGTGCCAGCAGCCATGACCCCGAAGAGACCCAGTACTTC. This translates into CASSHDPEETQYF. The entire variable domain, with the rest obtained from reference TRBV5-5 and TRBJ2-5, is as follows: DAGVTQSPTHLIKTRGQQVTLRCSPISGHKSVSWYQQVLGQGPQFIFQYYEKEERGRGNFPDRFSARQFPNYSSELNVNALLLGDSALYLCASSHDPEETQYFGPGTRLLVL.

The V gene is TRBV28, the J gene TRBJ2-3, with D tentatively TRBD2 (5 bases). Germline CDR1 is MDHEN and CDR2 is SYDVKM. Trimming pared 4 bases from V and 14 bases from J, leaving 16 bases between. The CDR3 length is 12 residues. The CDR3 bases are TGTGCCAGCAGTTCGCAAAAGCGGCGTGGGTATTTT. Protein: CASSSQKRRGYF.

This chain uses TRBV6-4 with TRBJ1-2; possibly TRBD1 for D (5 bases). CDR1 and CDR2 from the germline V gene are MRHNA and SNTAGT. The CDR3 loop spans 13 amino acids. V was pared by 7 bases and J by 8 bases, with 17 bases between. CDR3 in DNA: TGTGCCAGCAAGGGGAGCGGGGGAAAAGGCTACACCTTC. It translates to CASKGSGGKGYTF.

The CDR3 DNA sequence: TGTGCCAGCAGCTTGTTTGGCCTAGGAAGCACAGATACGCAGTATTTT. As protein: CASSLFGLGSTDTQYF. V and J are TRBV6-6 and TRBJ2-3; D gene ambiguous. The CDR3 loop spans 16 amino acids. Germline V CDR1 and CDR2: MNHNY, SVGAGI (reference sequence). The V end was cut by 6 bases, the J end by 0 bases, with 16 bases between.

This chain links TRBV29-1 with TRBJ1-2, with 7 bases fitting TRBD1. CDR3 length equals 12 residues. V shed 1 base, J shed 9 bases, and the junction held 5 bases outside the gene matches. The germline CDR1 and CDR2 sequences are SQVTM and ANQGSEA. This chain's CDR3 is CSVEGQGRRYTF. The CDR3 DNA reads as TGCAGCGTTGAAGGACAGGGAAGGCGCTACACCTTC.

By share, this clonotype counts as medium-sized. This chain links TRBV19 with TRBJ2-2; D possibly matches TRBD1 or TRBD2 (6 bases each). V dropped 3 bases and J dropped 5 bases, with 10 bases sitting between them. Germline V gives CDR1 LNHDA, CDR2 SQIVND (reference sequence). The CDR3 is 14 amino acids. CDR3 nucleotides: TGTGCCAGTAGTATGGGGGGCGCGACCGGGGAGCTGTTTTTT. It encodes CASSMGGATGELFF. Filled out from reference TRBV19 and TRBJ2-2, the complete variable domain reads DGGITQSPKYLFRKEGQNVTLSCEQNLNHDAMYWYRQDPGQGLRLIYYSQIVNDFQKGDIAEGYSVSREKKESFPLTVTSAQKNPTAFYLCASSMGGATGELFFGEGSRLTVL.